These 20 T cell receptor beta chains share one sample of origin, sequenced in a study of blood T cell repertoires in COVID-19. Measured with immunoSEQ multiplex PCR; TCRdb has only the in-frame clones, and not every one. Among over 130,000 clones listed, roughly 89% were seen once. The sequencing input was peripheral blood. The receptors stem from a man aged 25-45 years with COVID-19, enrolled during active disease.

This clone was seen a few times. This chain uses TRBV10-1 with TRBJ2-1; 8 bases are a match to TRBD1. Unmatched junction bases numbered 13, after V lost 2 bases and J lost 7 bases. Germline-derived CDR1 and CDR2 are WNHNN and SYGVQD (reference sequence). This CDR3 has 17 residues. The CDR3 loop reads CASSEARQGLGLNEQFF. The CDR3 nucleotides are TGCGCCAGCAGTGAGGCCCGACAGGGGCTGGGGTTAAATGAGCAGTTCTTC.

The chain uses TRBV30 and TRBJ2-3; D is perhaps TRBD2 (5 bases). V was shortened by 2 bases and J by 8 bases, with 11 bases between the two germline ends. The germline gives CDR1 GTSNPN, CDR2 SVGIG (reference sequence). The CDR3 consists of 12 residues. CDR3 residues: CAWSSGSGTQYF. The CDR3 DNA reads TGTGCCTGGAGTTCGGGGTCTGGTACGCAGTATTTT.

DNA for the CDR3: TGTGCCAGCAGCGCCTTAGACGGACAGAACTATGGCTACACCTTC. Encoded protein: CASSALDGQNYGYTF. J is TRBJ1-2 and V is TRBV9, with a tentative D call TRBD1 (6 bases). The V and J ends lost 3 bases and 2 bases respectively, with 14 bases between them. The germline V gene encodes CDR1 SGDLS and CDR2 YYNGEE. This CDR3 has 15 residues.

The chain has TRBV5-4 and TRBJ1-1; possible D gene TRBD1, 5 bases. From germline, CDR1 is SGHNT and CDR2 YYREEE (reference sequence). The V gene lost 4 bases and the J gene lost 4 bases, with 17 bases spanning the gap. The CDR3 extends over 15 amino acids. The CDR3 protein is CASSLNLGGGTEAFF. Here the CDR3 DNA reads TGTGCCAGCAGCCTTAACTTGGGGGGGGGCACTGAAGCTTTCTTT.

The chain joins TRBV9 to TRBJ2-3; D ambiguous. V lost 4 bases and J 5 bases, leaving 11 bases between the germline ends. Germline CDR1 and CDR2: SGDLS and YYNGEE. The CDR3 is 13 residues long. CDR3 sequence reads: CASSSRLGDTQYF. The CDR3 DNA sequence: TGTGCCAGCAGCTCAAGACTGGGAGATACGCAGTATTTT.

The chain joins TRBV30 to TRBJ1-5; a possible D gene is TRBD1 (5 bases). The V gene lost 2 bases and the J gene lost 0 bases, with 8 bases spanning the gap. Germline V gene data show CDR1 as GTSNPN and CDR2 as SVGIG (reference sequence). CDR3 length: 14 amino acids. The CDR3 sequence: CAWSRGLSNQPQHF. The CDR3 region has the DNA TGTGCCTGGAGTCGGGGACTTAGCAATCAGCCCCAGCATTTT.

This clone was observed a single time. This sequence joins TRBV28 and TRBJ1-5; TRBD1 aligns across 8 bases. V was clipped by 5 bases and J by 6 bases; unmatched bases: 9. Germline V lookup: CDR1 MDHEN, CDR2 SYDVKM. The CDR3 extends over 15 amino acids. Here the CDR3 DNA reads TGTGCCAGCAGTCTGACCCCAGGGGGCACTCAGCCCCAGCATTTT. As protein: CASSLTPGGTQPQHF. Looking up the rest from reference TRBV28 and TRBJ1-5 gives the full variable domain: DVKVTQSSRYLVKRTGEKVFLECVQDMDHENMFWYRQDPGLGLRLIYFSYDVKMKEKGDIPEGYSVSREKKERFSLILESASTNQTSMYLCASSLTPGGTQPQHFGDGTRLSIL.

The chain is built from TRBV5-6 and TRBJ2-7; 11 bases align to TRBD2. Trimming at V came to 2 bases and at J to 2 bases, leaving 12 bases not matched to a gene. This CDR3 is built from 18 residues. Germline lookup yields CDR1 SGHDT and CDR2 YYEEEE. CDR3 in DNA: TGTGCCAGCAGCTTCCGGACTAGCGGGCCCTTTCCTACCTACGAGCAGTACTTC. Amino acids: CASSFRTSGPFPTYEQYF.

This clone was counted once. The V gene is TRBV12-5, the J gene TRBJ2-1, with 10 positions matching TRBD2. Trimming took 7 bases from V and 4 from J; bases not matched to a gene: 10. The CDR3 consists of 16 residues. Germline CDR1 and CDR2: LGHNT and FRNRAP. The CDR3 DNA reads TGTGCTAGTGCCACAGGACTAGCGGATACTTACAATGAGCAGTTCTTC. Translating gives CASATGLADTYNEQFF.

The V and J genes are TRBV11-2 and TRBJ2-7; D is undetermined. The V and J ends lost 1 base and 7 bases respectively, with 5 bases between them. This CDR3 contains 11 residues. Germline CDR1 is SGHAT and CDR2 is FQNNGV. This CDR3 is CASSLGREQYF. CDR3 in DNA: TGTGCCAGCAGCTTAGGGCGGGAGCAGTACTTC.

The chain carries TRBV4-1 and TRBJ1-4, with a weak D call TRBD1 (6 bases). This CDR3 is 15 amino acids long. Germline V gives CDR1 MGHRA, CDR2 YSYEKL. V was clipped by 6 bases and J by 9 bases, with 20 bases between them. CDR3 loop: CASSQRGGAGQKLFF. Here the CDR3 DNA reads TGCGCCAGCAGTCAGAGGGGGGGGGCAGGGCAAAAACTGTTTTTT.

The V call is TRBV9, the J call TRBJ2-2; no definite D call. From germline, CDR1 is SGDLS and CDR2 YYNGEE. CDR3 length: 11 residues. V was cut by 7 bases and J by 5 bases, with 6 bases left in between. In nucleotides, the CDR3 is TGTGCCAGCCAAGCTACCGGGGAGCTGTTTTTT. Translating it yields CASQATGELFF. The variable domain in full, completed from reference TRBV9 and TRBJ2-2, reads DSGVTQTPKHLITATGQRVTLRCSPRSGDLSVYWYQQSLDQGLQFLIQYYNGEERAKGNILERFSAQQFPDLHSELNLSSLELGDSALYFCASQATGELFFGEGSRLTVL.

The rearrangement joins TRBV9 to TRBJ1-2; D gene ambiguous. V dropped 5 bases and J dropped 2 bases, with 13 bases sitting between them. The CDR3 has 14 amino acids. The germline V gene has CDR1 SGDLS and CDR2 YYNGEE. CDR3 nucleotide sequence: TGTGCCAGCAGTAAACAAGCCGGGAACTATGGCTACACCTTC. It translates to CASSKQAGNYGYTF.

J is TRBJ1-1 and V is TRBV28; D uncertain. Trimming pared 5 bases from V and 8 bases from J, leaving 15 bases between. Germline loops: CDR1 MDHEN, CDR2 SYDVKM. The length of the CDR3 is 13 residues. For the CDR3, the DNA is TGTGCCAGCAGTACCTTGGGGAGGGAGGAAGCTTTCTTT. It encodes CASSTLGREEAFF.

The rearrangement links TRBV11-2 to TRBJ1-1, with a weak D call TRBD1 (6 bases). V was clipped by 4 bases and J by 0 bases, with 15 bases between them. This CDR3 region has 16 residues. Germline CDR1 is SGHAT and CDR2 is FQNNGV. CDR3 nucleotide sequence: TGTGCCAGCAGCTACGGGACACTCCACTTGAACACTGAAGCTTTCTTT. It is translated as CASSYGTLHLNTEAFF.

This chain joins TRBV15 and TRBJ1-1; the D is unclear. CDR1 is LNHNV, CDR2 YYDKDF, per germline (reference sequence). V was clipped by 1 base and J by 1 base, with 4 bases between them. The CDR3 consists of 13 residues. Here the CDR3 DNA reads TGTGCCACCAGCAGAGGACAGAACACTGAAGCTTTCTTT. Translating gives CATSRGQNTEAFF.

The rearrangement links TRBV4-2 to TRBJ2-6, with D maybe TRBD2 (7 bases). CDR1 is LGHNA and CDR2 is YNFKEQ in the germline V gene. The V end was cut by 6 bases, the J end by 4 bases, with 16 bases between. This CDR3 is 16 amino acids long. The CDR3 sequence is CASSQRSGTGANVLTF. As DNA, the CDR3 is TGTGCCAGCAGTCAACGAAGCGGGACAGGGGCCAACGTCCTGACTTTC.

The V call is TRBV27, the J call TRBJ1-6; 7 positions agree with TRBD1. The CDR3 runs to 14 residues. Germline loops: CDR1 MNHEY, CDR2 SMNVEV (reference sequence). Unmatched junction bases numbered 10, after V lost 7 bases and J lost 10 bases. The CDR3: CASTKQGMGSPLHF. In nucleotides, the CDR3 is TGTGCCAGCACCAAACAGGGGATGGGATCACCCCTCCACTTT.

This chain links TRBV7-6 with TRBJ2-5; D gene uncertain. Germline-derived CDR1 and CDR2 are SGHVS and FNYEAQ. The CDR3 runs 15 residues. Trimming stripped 1 base from V and 4 bases from J, with 13 bases between. This chain's CDR3 is CASSLEIGFRETQYF. In DNA form, the CDR3 reads TGTGCCAGCAGCTTAGAAATCGGGTTTCGAGAGACCCAGTACTTC.

This chain joins TRBV6-2 or TRBV6-3 and TRBJ2-7; 9 bases align to TRBD1. Unmatched junction bases numbered 8, after V lost 2 bases and J lost 3 bases. This CDR3 has 16 residues. Germline V gene lookup returns CDR1 MNHEY and CDR2 SVGEGT. The chain's CDR3 is CASSYQTGTGRYEQYF. CDR3 nucleotides: TGTGCCAGCAGTTACCAAACAGGGACAGGGCGCTACGAGCAGTACTTC.